Below are 22 T cell receptor beta chains sequenced from a single sample in a study of blood T cell repertoires in COVID-19. Here immunoSEQ multiplex PCR was the method, and the copy in TCRdb shows in-frame clones only, minus some. Of 300,000 to 400,000 clones in the sample, roughly 85% were seen once. The source material was peripheral blood. Source of these receptors: a human donor in a cohort sampled during active COVID-19.

The chain carries TRBV10-3 and TRBJ2-7; no clear D gene. This CDR3 comprises 12 residues. CDR1 and CDR2 (germline): ENHRY, SYGVKD. V was shortened by 0 bases and J by 5 bases, with 5 bases between the two germline ends. The CDR3 DNA is TGTGCCATCAGTGAGTCGGCAAACGAGCAGTACTTC. It specifies CAISESANEQYF.

The genes are TRBV19 and TRBJ1-5, with a tentative D call TRBD1 (6 bases). Germline-derived CDR1 and CDR2 are LNHDA and SQIVND (reference sequence). The CDR3 is 15 amino acids. V was cut by 1 base and J by 5 bases, with 12 bases left in between. The CDR3 reads CASSIVQGGHQPQHF. In nucleotides, the CDR3 is TGTGCCAGTAGTATAGTACAGGGTGGCCATCAGCCCCAGCATTTT.

This sequence joins TRBV15 and TRBJ2-5; D perhaps matches TRBD2 (5 bases). Trimming cost V 5 bases and J 6 bases, with 10 bases left between them. Germline lookup yields CDR1 LNHNV and CDR2 YYDKDF (reference sequence). The length of the CDR3 is 12 residues. CDR3 DNA: TGTGCCACCAGCGCAACCGGGAAGACCCAGTACTTC. This encodes CATSATGKTQYF.

The genes are TRBV9 and TRBJ1-6; TRBD1 might be the D (6 bases). V was clipped by 2 bases and J by 8 bases, with 17 bases between them. Germline CDR1 reads SGDLS; CDR2 reads YYNGEE. This CDR3 has 16 amino acids. The CDR3 here is CASSVGGARFDSPLHF. Here the CDR3 DNA reads TGTGCCAGCAGCGTGGGGGGGGCGCGGTTCGATTCACCCCTCCACTTT. Full variable domain (missing parts from reference TRBV9 and TRBJ1-6): DSGVTQTPKHLITATGQRVTLRCSPRSGDLSVYWYQQSLDQGLQFLIQYYNGEERAKGNILERFSAQQFPDLHSELNLSSLELGDSALYFCASSVGGARFDSPLHFGNGTRLTVT.

This chain connects TRBV29-1 to TRBJ1-1; D is possibly TRBD1 (5 bases). Germline V gene data show CDR1 as SQVTM and CDR2 as ANQGSEA. This CDR3 region has 13 residues. The ends were cut back, 4 bases at V and 1 base at J, with 10 bases in the middle. The CDR3 DNA is TGCAGCGTTGTTCTAACAGGGAACACTGAAGCTTTCTTT. The encoded protein is CSVVLTGNTEAFF.

The rearrangement uses TRBV6-5 and TRBJ1-5; a weak D match, TRBD1 (6 bases). Germline CDR1 and CDR2: MNHEY and SVGAGI. The CDR3 sequence is 15 residues long. Between the trimmed V and J ends, which lost 6 bases and 1 base, there was a span of 13 bases. The CDR3 region has the DNA TGTGCCAGCAGACTTTATACAGGGAGCAATCAGCCCCAGCATTTT. This sequence encodes CASRLYTGSNQPQHF.

The chain links TRBV4-2 to TRBJ2-1; 12 bases are a match to TRBD2. After removal of 4 bases from V and 9 bases from J, the junction contained 7 bases not matched to a gene. The V gene's germline CDR1 is LGHNA and CDR2 YNFKEQ. The CDR3 is 15 amino acids. The DNA of the CDR3 is TGTGCCAGCAGCCTCCCGGCTAGCGGGGGGGCTGAGCAGTTCTTC. Protein product: CASSLPASGGAEQFF.

Here the CDR3 reads CASSRRGGLTVAYEQYF. The DNA for the CDR3 is TGTGCCAGCAGCCGCCGGGGAGGATTGACGGTGGCCTACGAGCAGTACTTC. This sequence joins TRBV27 and TRBJ2-7; possible D gene TRBD2, 6 bases. Trimming shortened V by 6 bases and J by 2 bases, and 23 bases separated the two germline ends. The germline V gene encodes CDR1 MNHEY and CDR2 SMNVEV (reference sequence). The CDR3 contains 17 residues.

This rearrangement joins TRBV7-6 to TRBJ1-1, with D possibly TRBD1 on 6 matching bases. Trimming cost V 10 bases and J 2 bases, with 14 bases left between them. CDR1 and CDR2 from the germline V gene are SGHVS and FNYEAQ. The CDR3 totals 13 residues. CDR3: CATSGTPNTEAFF. CDR3 DNA sequence: TGTGCCACGTCCGGGACACCCAACACTGAAGCTTTCTTT.

The chain carries TRBV10-3 and TRBJ1-2, with 7 bases fitting TRBD1. V was pared by 3 bases and J by 6 bases, with 7 bases of the junction left unmatched. This CDR3 region has 14 residues. The germline V gene encodes CDR1 ENHRY and CDR2 SYGVKD. The CDR3: CAISDLAGGHGYTF. The CDR3 DNA follows: TGTGCCATCAGTGATTTGGCAGGGGGTCATGGCTACACCTTC.

The chain employs TRBV2 and TRBJ1-5, with 7 bases identical to TRBD1. The CDR3 totals 15 residues. Germline CDR1 SNHLY, CDR2 FYNNEI. V lost 4 bases, J lost 5 bases, and 8 bases stayed unmatched. The CDR3 sequence: CASSGDRDSYQPQHF. As DNA, the CDR3 is TGTGCCAGCAGTGGGGACCGGGACAGTTATCAGCCCCAGCATTTT. Variable domain in full (rest from reference TRBV2 and TRBJ1-5): EPEVTQTPSHQVTQMGQEVILRCVPISNHLYFYWYRQILGQKVEFLVSFYNNEISEKSEIFDDQFSVERPDGSNFTLKIRSTKLEDSAMYFCASSGDRDSYQPQHFGDGTRLSIL.

V gene TRBV18 combines with J gene TRBJ2-7, with D tentatively TRBD1 (6 bases). This CDR3 is built from 17 residues. V lost 2 bases and J lost 4, with 21 bases in between. The germline V gene encodes CDR1 KGHSH and CDR2 LQKENI. The CDR3 bases are TGTGCCAGCTCACCATCAACAGGGAAGGAACTGGGGTACGAGCAGTACTTC. It yields the protein CASSPSTGKELGYEQYF. Together with reference TRBV18 and TRBJ2-7, the CDR3 gives the full variable domain: NAGVMQNPRHLVRRRGQEARLRCSPMKGHSHVYWYRQLPEEGLKFMVYLQKENIIDESGMPKERFSAEFPKEGPSILRIQQVVRGDSAAYFCASSPSTGKELGYEQYFGPGTRLTVT.

The chain uses TRBV9 and TRBJ1-2, with a tentative D call TRBD1 (5 bases). The V gene lost 3 bases and the J gene lost 0 bases, with 12 bases spanning the gap. Germline V gene lookup returns CDR1 SGDLS and CDR2 YYNGEE. This CDR3 has 15 amino acids. The CDR3 DNA follows: TGTGCCAGCAGCGCGTCAGGGCTCTCTAACTATGGCTACACCTTC. Amino acid sequence: CASSASGLSNYGYTF.

This clone was observed once. V is TRBV4-2 and J is TRBJ1-1, with 10 bases matching TRBD1. Germline V lookup: CDR1 LGHNA, CDR2 YNFKEQ. The CDR3 consists of 14 residues. Trimming took 3 bases from V and 6 from J; bases not matched to a gene: 4. The CDR3 region has the DNA TGTGCCAGCAGCCAGGGACAGGGGAGGGCTGAAGCTTTCTTT. Translation: CASSQGQGRAEAFF.

The chain couples TRBV9 to TRBJ2-3; no definite D call. The ends were cut back, 0 bases at V and 4 bases at J, with 12 bases in the middle. The CDR3 consists of 15 residues. The germline gives CDR1 SGDLS, CDR2 YYNGEE. The CDR3 sequence: CASSVAPIVADTQYF. As DNA, the CDR3 is TGTGCCAGCAGCGTAGCCCCGATAGTAGCAGATACGCAGTATTTT.

This chain joins TRBV12-3 or TRBV12-4 and TRBJ2-3; TRBD1 matches at 10 bases. V shed 8 bases and J 7 bases; nucleotides not matched to a gene: 3. The CDR3 totals 12 residues. The DNA for the CDR3 is TGTGCCAGCCGGGACAGGGGACATACGCAGTATTTT. Protein sequence: CASRDRGHTQYF.

This chain uses TRBV5-6 with TRBJ1-2, with a possible D match to TRBD1 (6 bases). The V gene's germline CDR1 is SGHDT and CDR2 YYEEEE. This CDR3 is built from 11 residues. V lost 4 bases and J lost 6, with 7 bases in between. CDR3 residues: CASSDRNGYTF. The DNA of the CDR3 is TGTGCCAGCAGCGACAGGAATGGCTACACCTTC.

The genes are TRBV5-1 and TRBJ1-2; 9 bases are a match to TRBD1. The V gene's germline CDR1 is SGHRS and CDR2 YFSETQ. The CDR3 length is 15 residues. Unmatched junction bases numbered 5, after V lost 4 bases and J lost 1 base. The DNA of the CDR3 is TGCGCCAGCAGCCCTAAGACAGGGGGTAACTATGGCTACACCTTC. Amino acids: CASSPKTGGNYGYTF.

The rearrangement uses TRBV6-5 and TRBJ1-5; TRBD1 matches 7 bases. V was pared by 6 bases and J by 4 bases, with 3 bases of the junction left unmatched. The CDR3 contains 13 residues. Germline lookup yields CDR1 MNHEY and CDR2 SVGAGI. The CDR3 nucleotides are TGTGCCAGCAGAAAACAGGGGAATCAGCCCCAGCATTTT. Translated, it gives CASRKQGNQPQHF.

In this sample, this clone turned up a few times. This sequence joins TRBV9 and TRBJ1-1; D may be TRBD1 (6 bases). Germline V gives CDR1 SGDLS, CDR2 YYNGEE. The ends were cut back, 7 bases at V and 4 bases at J, with 14 bases in the middle. The CDR3 is 13 residues long. The chain's CDR3 is CASGTGSGTEAFF. The CDR3 bases are TGTGCCAGCGGAACAGGGTCCGGCACTGAAGCTTTCTTT.

This rearrangement joins TRBV5-1 to TRBJ1-1; D call uncertain. V shed 1 base and J shed 2 bases, with 9 bases lying between them. The CDR3 covers 14 residues. Per the germline V gene, CDR1 is SGHRS and CDR2 is YFSETQ. The CDR3 region has the DNA TGCGCCAGCAGCTTGTGGGGAGAAAACACTGAAGCTTTCTTT. Translated: CASSLWGENTEAFF. The variable domain in full, with the rest retrieved from reference TRBV5-1 and TRBJ1-1, is KAGVTQTPRYLIKTRGQQVTLSCSPISGHRSVSWYQQTPGQGLQFLFEYFSETQRNKGNFPGRFSGRQFSNSRSEMNVSTLELGDSALYLCASSLWGENTEAFFGQGTRLTVV.

The V and J genes are TRBV15 and TRBJ2-7, with D tentatively TRBD2 (5 bases). Looked up from germline, CDR1 is LNHNV and CDR2 is YYDKDF (reference sequence). The CDR3 sequence is 15 residues long. V was shortened by 5 bases and J by 0 bases, with 14 bases between the two germline ends. As DNA, the CDR3 is TGTGCCACCAGCTCTCGGACTGGGAGCTCCTACGAGCAGTACTTC. Its translation: CATSSRTGSSYEQYF.